Below are 9 T cell receptor beta chains sequenced from a single sample in a study of Ad26.COV2.S vaccination and SARS-CoV-2 variants. Data came from immunoSEQ multiplex PCR; TCRdb stores just in-frame clones and leaves some out. The sample consists of fewer than 800,000 clones, 89% of them appearing once. As to treatment: roughly 18 received Ad26.COV2.S at low or high dose, single or two shots; several received placebo; per-sample allocation not given. Samples came from day 63 after the first vaccine or placebo injection. The sequencing used peripheral blood, collected in a trial of Ad26.COV2.S vaccine versus placebo. The receptors come from a person aged 18-60 years who received the Ad26.COV2.S COVID-19 vaccine or a placebo.

This clone was seen only a few times. V is TRBV29-1 and J is TRBJ2-7; D unclear. The ends were cut back, 4 bases at V and 0 bases at J, with 10 bases in the middle. The germline V gene encodes CDR1 SQVTM and CDR2 ANQGSEA. The CDR3 has 13 amino acids. This CDR3 reads CSVVPTDSYEQYF. The CDR3 DNA reads TGCAGCGTTGTACCGACTGACTCCTACGAGCAGTACTTC.

The rearrangement links TRBV7-6 to TRBJ2-6; D ambiguous. CDR3 length equals 16 residues. The V end lost 2 bases, the J end lost 0 bases, and 8 bases lay between the germline ends. The germline CDR1 and CDR2 sequences are SGHVS and FNYEAQ. The CDR3 DNA reads TGTGCCAGCAGCTTACGTGGTACCTCTGGGGCCAACGTCCTGACTTTC. Protein sequence: CASSLRGTSGANVLTF.

The chain recombines TRBV19 with TRBJ2-6; 7 bases are a match to TRBD1. Trimming at V came to 5 bases and at J to 1 base, leaving 2 bases not matched to a gene. The length of the CDR3 is 15 residues. Germline-derived CDR1 and CDR2 are LNHDA and SQIVND (reference sequence). CDR3 DNA sequence: TGTGCCAGTAGTGCGACAGGGTCTGGGGCCAACGTCCTGACTTTC. Protein sequence: CASSATGSGANVLTF. Combining the CDR3 with reference TRBV19 and TRBJ2-6 gives the whole variable domain DGGITQSPKYLFRKEGQNVTLSCEQNLNHDAMYWYRQDPGQGLRLIYYSQIVNDFQKGDIAEGYSVSREKKESFPLTVTSAQKNPTAFYLCASSATGSGANVLTFGAGSRLTVL.

The chain uses TRBV5-1 and TRBJ1-2, with TRBD1 matching over 8 bases. The germline gives CDR1 SGHRS, CDR2 YFSETQ. V lost 6 bases, J lost 7 bases, and 11 bases stayed unmatched. The CDR3 totals 14 residues. CDR3 region: CASTLGTGYSGYTF. In nucleotides, the CDR3 is TGCGCCAGCACCTTAGGGACAGGTTATTCTGGCTACACCTTC.

The chain couples TRBV21-1 to TRBJ2-3. TRBV21-1 is tagged as a pseudogene. The CDR3 covers 17 residues. CDR3 amino acids: CASSKDGVWAATDTQYF. The CDR3 DNA follows: TGTGCCAGCAGCAAAGATGGAGTGTGGGCTGCCACAGATACGCAGTATTTT.

A single count supports this clone. The rearrangement links TRBV7-3 to TRBJ2-5, with D perhaps matching TRBD2 (6 bases). Trimming took off 5 bases at V and 5 bases at J, with 12 bases between the two ends. Germline CDR1 reads SGHTA; CDR2 reads FQGTGA. The CDR3 has 13 residues. Here the CDR3 reads CASSVAGLETQYF. The CDR3 DNA reads as TGTGCCAGCAGCGTCGCGGGGCTGGAGACCCAGTACTTC.

The chain couples TRBV5-6 to TRBJ2-7; TRBD1 might be the D (6 bases). In germline, CDR1 is SGHDT, CDR2 YYEEEE. The CDR3 sequence is 13 residues long. Between the trimmed V and J ends, which lost 4 bases and 3 bases, there was a span of 11 bases. This chain's CDR3 is CASSPGHDYEQYF. The CDR3 DNA reads TGTGCCAGCAGCCCGGGACACGACTACGAGCAGTACTTC.

In this sample, this clone turned up once. The chain carries TRBV5-4 and TRBJ2-5; D not certain. V dropped 0 bases and J dropped 5 bases, with 11 bases sitting between them. Germline V gene lookup returns CDR1 SGHNT and CDR2 YYREEE (reference sequence). This CDR3 region has 14 residues. The CDR3 sequence is CASSLGSFDETQYF. As DNA, the CDR3 is TGTGCCAGCAGCTTGGGGTCCTTCGATGAGACCCAGTACTTC. Supplemented by reference TRBV5-4 and TRBJ2-5, the full variable domain reads ETGVTQSPTHLIKTRGQQVTLRCSSQSGHNTVSWYQQALGQGPQFIFQYYREEENGRGNFPPRFSGLQFPNYSSELNVNALELDDSALYLCASSLGSFDETQYFGPGTRLLVL.

The genes are TRBV27 and TRBJ2-5, with 8 positions matching TRBD1. The CDR3 is made up of 14 amino acids. Germline-derived CDR1 and CDR2 are MNHEY and SMNVEV (reference sequence). With V trimmed by 6 bases and J by 5 bases, 8 bases remained unmatched. CDR3 amino acids: CASSLATGAETQYF. In DNA, the CDR3 is TGTGCCAGCAGCCTAGCGACAGGGGCGGAGACCCAGTACTTC.